This T cell receptor beta chain came from a study of siplizumab effects on memory and regulatory T cells. Findings of the study overall: With siplizumab, Treg-derived clones averaged approximately 72% of mappable alloreactive CD4+ clones, versus about 25% in controls. Naive T cells seemed more diverse than memory cells and seemed major alloresponse contributors. Siplizumab caused a significant drop in alloreactive sequences traceable to unstimulated CD4+ memory cells. Whether the proliferating Tregs (from siplizumab cultures) were suppressive was not confirmed.

Here immunoSEQ multiplex PCR was the method, and the copy in TCRdb shows in-frame clones only, minus some. Here the sample spans around 100,000 clones, around 90% being singletons. Remarks on this clone: The antigen is not known.

CDR1 MNHEY and CDR2 SMNVEV come from the germline V gene (reference sequence). This CDR3 comprises 14 residues. The V segment lost 7 bases and the J segment 6 bases; nucleotides outside the gene matches: 10. The chain links TRBV27 to TRBJ1-2; TRBD1 aligns across 8 bases. The receptor comes from a human donor in good health. The sequenced sample was CD4+ T cells sorted from blood. CDR3 region: CASTPRTGTHGYTF. CDR3 DNA: TGTGCCAGCACCCCCAGGACAGGGACGCATGGCTACACCTTC.